What follows is one T cell receptor beta chain and its context. Its target is unknown. The J segment lost 0 bases and the V segment lost 5 bases, leaving 5 bases of the junction unmatched. The CDR3 covers 15 residues. In germline, CDR1 is SGHNT, CDR2 YENEEA. This sample is part of a study of hypomethylating agent response in myelodysplastic syndrome. In the study overall: Most often mutated was TET2, found in about 50% of the 11 patients. Findings of the study overall: Healthy controls were not age-matched to MDS patients, possibly affecting comparisons.

The protocol was immunoSEQ multiplex PCR, while the TCRdb copy is restricted to in-frame clones and leaves out a portion. Of some 3,700 clones listed, roughly 86% are singletons. The source of this sequence is a human donor with myelodysplastic syndrome. The rearrangement links TRBV11-3 to TRBJ2-3; 7 bases align to TRBD2. The sequencing used bone marrow, collected before or after starting hypomethylating agent treatment for myelodysplastic syndrome (not recorded which). The DNA for the CDR3 is TGTGCCAGCAGCCCGGGAGGCGGGAGCACAGATACGCAGTATTTT. It translates to CASSPGGGSTDTQYF.